A selection of T cell receptor beta chains follows, all from one sample in a study of blood T cell repertoires in COVID-19. TCRdb's table, derived via immunoSEQ multiplex PCR, lists solely in-frame clones and lacks some. The sample has 80,000 to 100,000 clones; roughly 86% are singletons. Sequencing was done on a sample of peripheral blood. These receptors were taken from a man aged 50-60 years with acute or convalescent COVID-19. Both conserved end residues are part of each CDR3. D genes are given only for firm matches. Size tells how often a clone was seen (once, few, many) or the class of an expanded clone, and some rows leave it out.

V,size,D,J,DNA,CDR3
TRBV29-1,NA,NA,TRBJ1-2,TGCAGCGCCCGAACAGGGAATGGCTACACCTTC,CSARTGNGYTF
TRBV3-1/TRBV3-2,NA,NA,TRBJ1-2,TGTGCCAGCAGCCTATCATTGGAGCGGGGCTACACCTTC,CASSLSLERGYTF
TRBV12-5,few,TRBD1,TRBJ1-1,TGTGCTAGTGGACCCAGAGACAGGGGGAGGAACACTGAAGCTTTCTTT,CASGPRDRGRNTEAFF
TRBV4-2,NA,NA,TRBJ2-7,TGTGCCAGCAGCCAAGAAGCAAGCGCCTCCTACGAGCAGTACTTC,CASSQEASASYEQYF
TRBV19,medium-sized,NA,TRBJ2-3,TGTGCCAGTGGGGGGATAACCCCCACAGATACGCAGTATTTT,CASGGITPTDTQYF
TRBV18,NA,NA,TRBJ2-7,TGTGCCAGCTCACCACCCGCTAGCAGGACCGACGAGCAGTACTTC,CASSPPASRTDEQYF
TRBV18,once,NA,TRBJ1-3,TGTGCCAGCTCACCACCAGGGGGTCCCGGAAACACCATATATTTT,CASSPPGGPGNTIYF
TRBV27,NA,NA,TRBJ1-5,TGTGCCAGCAGTCCCGGCAGGGCCAAGGCGCCCCAGCATTTT,CASSPGRAKAPQHF
TRBV11-3,NA,TRBD2,TRBJ2-2,TGTGCCAGCAGCGCCCCTAGCGGGAGGGACACCGGGGAGCTGTTTTTT,CASSAPSGRDTGELFF
TRBV10-1,NA,NA,TRBJ2-5,TGCGCCAGCAGTGATTTGGGGGGGACAACGGAGACCCAGTACTTC,CASSDLGGTTETQYF
TRBV4-1,NA,TRBD1,TRBJ1-1,TGCGCCAGCAGCCACCTAACAGGGGGGGCTGAAGCTTTCTTT,CASSHLTGGAEAFF
TRBV7-6,NA,NA,TRBJ2-1,TGTGCCAGCAGCTCCACCCTGAGCTCCTACAATGAGCAGTTCTTC,CASSSTLSSYNEQFF
TRBV21-1,NA,NA,TRBJ1-1,TGTGCCAGCAGAACCCCTGGAGGACAGGGGTATAGGTCTGAAGCTTTCTTT,CASRTPGGQGYRSEAFF
TRBV3-1/TRBV3-2,NA,NA,TRBJ2-7,TGTGCCAGCAGCTTCACCTACGAGCAGTACTTC,CASSFTYEQYF
TRBV16,NA,NA,TRBJ2-7,TGTGCCAGCAGCCCCCCAGATCAGTTCTATACTAACGAGCAGTACTTC,CASSPPDQFYTNEQYF
TRBV29-1,NA,TRBD1,TRBJ1-2,TGCAGCCACGGGGAGGGACAGGGGAGCTATGGCTACACCTTC,CSHGEGQGSYGYTF
TRBV6-5,once,NA,TRBJ2-2,TGTGCCAGCAGGTCGGCGCGGGATTCCGGGGAGCTGTTTTTT,CASRSARDSGELFF
TRBV5-1,NA,TRBD1,TRBJ2-3,TGCGCCAGCCGAGCTACAGGGGCTAGCACAGATACGCAGTATTTT,CASRATGASTDTQYF
TRBV5-1,NA,TRBD2,TRBJ2-1,TGCGCCAGCAGCTTTAGGACTAGCGGCTACAATGAGCAGTTCTTC,CASSFRTSGYNEQFF
TRBV2,few,TRBD1,TRBJ2-7,TGTGCCAGCAGTAGCGGGACAGGGTTCCACGAGCAGTACTTC,CASSSGTGFHEQYF
TRBV2,NA,TRBD2,TRBJ2-7,TGTGCCAGCACTCTTGATAGCGGGGGGGGCGAGCAGTACTTC,CASTLDSGGGEQYF
TRBV5-5,NA,TRBD1,TRBJ1-5,TGTGCCAGCAGCACCGGGACAGACAATCAGCCCCAGCATTTT,CASSTGTDNQPQHF
TRBV27,NA,TRBD2,TRBJ2-1,TGTGCCAGCAAATCTAGCGGGAGTAGGGATGAGCAGTTCTTC,CASKSSGSRDEQFF
TRBV2,NA,TRBD1,TRBJ1-5,TGTGCCAGCAGCGGGACAGTTTATCCCCAGCATTTT,CASSGTVYPQHF
TRBV24-1,once,NA,TRBJ1-1,TGTGCCACCAGCGACGGGGGGAACACTGAAGCTTTCTTT,CATSDGGNTEAFF
TRBV7-9,NA,NA,TRBJ2-5,TGTGCCAGCAGCATCAACCTAGCGCTACAAGAGACCCAGTACTTC,CASSINLALQETQYF
TRBV18,NA,NA,TRBJ1-1,TGTGCCAGCTCACCTGGAGCAGGCCGGGGCACTGAAGCTTTCTTT,CASSPGAGRGTEAFF
TRBV5-1,NA,TRBD2,TRBJ2-3,TGCGCCAGCAGCTTGGGACTAGCGGGAGTGCAAGATACGCAGTATTTT,CASSLGLAGVQDTQYF
TRBV5-1,NA,NA,TRBJ1-1,TGCGCCAGCAGCGCACTCACGGGAAAGAACACTGAAGCTTTCTTT,CASSALTGKNTEAFF
TRBV5-1,once,NA,TRBJ2-3,TGCGCCAGCAGCTTGCAGTCCCCGGATACGCAGTATTTT,CASSLQSPDTQYF
TRBV3-1/TRBV3-2,NA,NA,TRBJ1-1,TGTGCCAGCAGCCTAAGGGGGACACCTGGGTGGAACACTGAAGCTTTCTTT,CASSLRGTPGWNTEAFF
TRBV7-8,few,TRBD2,TRBJ2-1,TGTGCCAGCAGCTTGAACCCGGGACTAGCGGGAGGGTCCAATGAGCAGTTCTTC,CASSLNPGLAGGSNEQFF
TRBV5-1,NA,TRBD2,TRBJ2-1,TGCGCCAGCAGTCCCCCCCTAGCGGGAGTCAACAATGAGCAGTTCTTC,CASSPPLAGVNNEQFF
TRBV7-6,NA,TRBD2,TRBJ2-2,TGTGCCAGCAGCTTAGGTTCATTAGCGGGTATTCCCGGGGAGCTGTTTTTT,CASSLGSLAGIPGELFF
TRBV7-9,NA,TRBD1,TRBJ1-4,TGTGCCAGCAGCAATATAAGGAGACAGGGAGGCGAAAAACTGTTTTTT,CASSNIRRQGGEKLFF
TRBV25-1,NA,NA,TRBJ1-1,TGTGCCAGCGGAAAGGACAGATCTGAAGCTTTCTTT,CASGKDRSEAFF
TRBV30,NA,TRBD1,TRBJ2-3,TGTGCCTGGAGCCACGGACAGGATTTAGATACGCAGTATTTT,CAWSHGQDLDTQYF
TRBV5-5,NA,NA,TRBJ1-1,TGTGCCAGCAGCTTGTTCTCACAGATTAACACTGAAGCTTTCTTT,CASSLFSQINTEAFF
TRBV2,NA,NA,TRBJ2-5,TGTGCCAGCAGTGTTCCCGGCGGACAAGAGACCCAGTACTTC,CASSVPGGQETQYF
TRBV2,NA,TRBD1,TRBJ2-7,TGTGCCAGCAGTGACCAACAGGGGAGCTACGAGCAGTACTTC,CASSDQQGSYEQYF
TRBV29-1,NA,NA,TRBJ1-6,TGCAGCGTTGATGATCAGGCAGGGAATTCACCCCTCCACTTT,CSVDDQAGNSPLHF
TRBV27,NA,NA,TRBJ2-3,TGTGCCAGCACGGGGGTGGACAGGGATACGCAGTATTTT,CASTGVDRDTQYF